What follows is one T cell receptor beta chain and its context. Its antigen is unidentified. Libraries were prepared by immunoSEQ multiplex PCR; TCRdb keeps only in-frame clonotypes and omits some of them. The sample includes hundreds of thousands of clones, 90% to 95% seen only once; the top ten take 0.095% to 0.14%. The data stem from a study of shared clonotypes between healthy human individuals. Study-wide points: When naive CD4 clonotypes were compared across four donors, approximately 4.9% were shared.

Positive CCR7 selection of CD45RO-negative cells yielded the naive CD8 cells, and terminally differentiated effector memory CD45RA+ cells were excluded. This CDR3 contains 17 residues. V lost 0 bases and J 0 bases, leaving 13 bases between the germline ends. Per the germline V gene, CDR1 is SGDLS and CDR2 is YYNGEE. The chain recombines TRBV9 with TRBJ2-1; tentative D call: TRBD2 (6 bases). The specimen sequenced was naive CD8+ T cells sorted from blood. The sequence derives from a woman aged 25-40 years in good health. CDR3 sequence reads: CASSVAGGKSSYNEQFF. The CDR3 bases are TGTGCCAGCAGCGTAGCGGGCGGGAAGAGCTCCTACAATGAGCAGTTCTTC. The full variable domain, with the rest looked up from reference TRBV9 and TRBJ2-1, is DSGVTQTPKHLITATGQRVTLRCSPRSGDLSVYWYQQSLDQGLQFLIQYYNGEERAKGNILERFSAQQFPDLHSELNLSSLELGDSALYFCASSVAGGKSSYNEQFFGPGTRLTVL.